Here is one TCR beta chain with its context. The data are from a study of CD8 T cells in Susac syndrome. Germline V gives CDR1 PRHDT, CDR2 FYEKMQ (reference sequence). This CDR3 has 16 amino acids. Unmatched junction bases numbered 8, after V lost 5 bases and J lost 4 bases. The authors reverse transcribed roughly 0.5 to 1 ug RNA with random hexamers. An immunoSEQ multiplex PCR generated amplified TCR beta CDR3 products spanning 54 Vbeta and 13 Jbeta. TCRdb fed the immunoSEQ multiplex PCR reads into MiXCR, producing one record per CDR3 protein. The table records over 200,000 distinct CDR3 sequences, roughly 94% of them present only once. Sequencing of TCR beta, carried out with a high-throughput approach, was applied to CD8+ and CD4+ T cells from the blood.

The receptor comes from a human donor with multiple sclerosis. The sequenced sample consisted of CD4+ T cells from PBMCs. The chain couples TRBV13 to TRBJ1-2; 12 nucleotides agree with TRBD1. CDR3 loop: CASSQAGQGARYGYTF. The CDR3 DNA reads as TGTGCCAGCAGCCAGGCGGGACAGGGGGCGCGCTATGGCTACACCTTC.